Below, 32 T cell receptor beta chains from the same sample are listed, as sequenced in a study of control samples from healthy donors and cancer patients. The table came from immunoSEQ multiplex PCR; TCRdb's copy has only in-frame clones and leaves some out. The sample contains roughly 86,000 clones, about nine tenths of which appear only once. Sequencing was done on a sample of blood. These receptors were taken from a woman aged 18-30 years in good health.

The chain couples TRBV6-1 to TRBJ1-2; D is unclear. The V end lost 1 base, the J end lost 4 bases, and 4 bases lay between the germline ends. The CDR3 is made up of 12 amino acids. CDR1 MNHNS and CDR2 SASEGT come from the germline V gene. CDR3 DNA sequence: TGTGCCAGCAGTGAAGGGAGCTATGGCTACACCTTC. Protein product: CASSEGSYGYTF.

This rearrangement joins TRBV29-1 to TRBJ1-1, with TRBD1 identical over 7 bases. The CDR3 has 11 residues. After removal of 6 bases from V and 10 bases from J, the junction contained 8 bases not matched to a gene. Germline-derived CDR1 and CDR2 are SQVTM and ANQGSEA. CDR3 DNA sequence: TGCAGCGTACCGACAGGGTCCCGAGCTTTCTTT. Residues: CSVPTGSRAFF.

The rearrangement joins TRBV7-8 to TRBJ1-1, with D perhaps TRBD1 (5 bases). Trimming shortened V by 3 bases and J by 7 bases, and 9 bases separated the two germline ends. The germline gives CDR1 SGHVS, CDR2 FQNEAQ. The CDR3 runs 12 residues. CDR3 in DNA: TGTGCCAGCAGCTTCGGGGGAGATGAAGCTTTCTTT. Its protein is CASSFGGDEAFF.

The gene calls are TRBV7-9 and TRBJ1-1; D may be TRBD1 (5 bases). Looked up from germline, CDR1 is SEHNR and CDR2 is FQNEAQ (reference sequence). Deletions cut 5 bases from V and 2 bases from J, with 9 bases between. This CDR3 comprises 13 residues. DNA of the CDR3: TGTGCCAGCAGCCCTGACAGCAACACTGAAGCTTTCTTT. This translates into CASSPDSNTEAFF.

The rearrangement uses TRBV6-6 and TRBJ1-3; D is uncertain. The V end lost 9 bases, the J end lost 1 base, and 10 bases lay between the germline ends. CDR1 is MNHNY and CDR2 is SVGAGI in the germline V gene (reference sequence). The CDR3 is made up of 13 amino acids. This chain's CDR3 is CASETNSGNTIYF. CDR3 DNA sequence: TGTGCCAGTGAGACAAATTCTGGAAACACCATATATTTT.

The rearrangement joins TRBV3-1 (or the pseudogene TRBV3-2) to TRBJ2-1; a weak D match, TRBD2 (5 bases). The CDR3 spans 14 residues. V was trimmed by 8 bases and J by 4 bases, leaving 15 bases between them. CDR1 is LGHDT and CDR2 is YNNKEL in the germline V gene (reference sequence). The CDR3 loop reads CASLMAGVYNEQFF. CDR3 DNA: TGTGCCAGCCTGATGGCGGGCGTTTACAATGAGCAGTTCTTC.

In regard to this clone: Sequence at one end of the junction differs from germline and may be a read error. V is TRBV3-1 (or the pseudogene TRBV3-2) and J is TRBJ1-6; D is possibly TRBD1 (6 bases). CDR1 and CDR2 from the germline V gene are LGHDT and YNNKEL (reference sequence). The CDR3 totals 17 residues. CDR3: CASSHSEGGAYNSPLHF. Written as DNA, the CDR3 is TGTGCCAGCAGCCATTCTGAGGGGGGGGCCTACAATTCACCCCTCCACTTT.

The rearrangement uses TRBV19 and TRBJ1-1; maybe TRBD1 (6 bases). The germline V and J ends were trimmed by 3 bases and 5 bases, with 13 bases remaining between them. Germline-derived CDR1 and CDR2 are LNHDA and SQIVND (reference sequence). CDR3 length: 14 residues. Written as DNA, the CDR3 is TGTGCCAGTAGTATGAGACCCCAGGGGACTGAAGCTTTCTTT. Protein: CASSMRPQGTEAFF.

V usage is TRBV28 and J usage is TRBJ1-1; TRBD1 is a possible D gene (6 bases). The V end was cut by 5 bases, the J end by 4 bases, with 17 bases between. Germline V lookup: CDR1 MDHEN, CDR2 SYDVKM. This CDR3 is built from 15 residues. CDR3 bases: TGTGCCAGCAGTCATCCTTCTTTACAGGGCACTGAAGCTTTCTTT. It yields the protein CASSHPSLQGTEAFF.

The genes are TRBV10-3 and TRBJ2-7, with D perhaps TRBD1 or TRBD2 (6 bases each). The ends were cut back, 3 bases at V and 7 bases at J, with 13 bases in the middle. This CDR3 comprises 13 residues. Germline values: CDR1 ENHRY, CDR2 SYGVKD. Here the CDR3 reads CAISEGGLWEQYF. CDR3 DNA: TGTGCCATCAGTGAAGGGGGGCTCTGGGAGCAGTACTTC.

V gene TRBV19 combines with J gene TRBJ1-2; TRBD1 aligns across 7 bases. CDR1 and CDR2 from the germline V gene are LNHDA and SQIVND (reference sequence). The CDR3 contains 13 residues. V lost 7 bases, J lost 8 bases, and 10 bases stayed unmatched. The CDR3 sequence is CASTLDRDRGYTF. In DNA, the CDR3 is TGTGCCAGTACTCTCGACAGGGATAGGGGCTACACCTTC.

The chain links TRBV3-1 (or the pseudogene TRBV3-2) to TRBJ2-5, with D unclear. CDR1 is LGHDT and CDR2 is YNNKEL in the germline V gene (reference sequence). The CDR3 consists of 17 residues. V gave up 4 bases and J gave up 5 bases, with 23 bases separating them. CDR3: CASSPRFVHSGGETQYF. CDR3 DNA sequence: TGTGCCAGCAGCCCCCGATTTGTTCACTCCGGCGGCGAGACCCAGTACTTC.

The chain recombines TRBV3-1 (or the pseudogene TRBV3-2) with TRBJ1-2; possible D gene TRBD1, 6 bases. The germline V gene encodes CDR1 LGHDT and CDR2 YNNKEL (reference sequence). The CDR3 covers 13 residues. With 5 bases removed from V and 9 bases from J, the gap between germline ends came to 16 bases. CDR3 DNA sequence: TGTGCCAGCAGCAATAACAGGGAGCGCAGCTACACCTTC. Translation gives CASSNNRERSYTF.

J is TRBJ1-2 and V is TRBV5-6; a possible D gene is TRBD1 (5 bases). Germline V CDR1 and CDR2: SGHDT, YYEEEE. CDR3 size: 15 residues. Trimming pared 3 bases from V and 0 bases from J, leaving 12 bases between. CDR3 protein: CASSWGTAANYGYTF. The CDR3 region has the DNA TGTGCCAGCAGCTGGGGCACTGCAGCTAACTATGGCTACACCTTC.

V usage is TRBV2 and J usage is TRBJ1-5; the D gene is possibly TRBD1 (5 bases). V lost 2 bases, J lost 1 base, and 27 bases lay in between. This CDR3 is 21 amino acids long. CDR1 SNHLY and CDR2 FYNNEI come from the germline V gene. The CDR3 DNA is TGTGCCAGCAGTGAAAATAGTAAGGAGTTGAGGGGTAGGATGAGCAATCAGCCCCAGCATTTT. Translation gives CASSENSKELRGRMSNQPQHF.

This rearrangement joins TRBV10-1 to TRBJ2-2; 12 nucleotides line up with TRBD2. The CDR3 length is 18 residues. Germline-derived CDR1 and CDR2 are WNHNN and SYGVQD (reference sequence). V lost 0 bases to trimming and J lost 3 bases; unmatched junction nucleotides: 5. The CDR3 nucleotides read TGCGCCAGCAGTGAGTCGAAACTAGCGGGGGGATACACCGGGGAGCTGTTTTTT. Residues: CASSESKLAGGYTGELFF.

The chain uses TRBV4-1 and TRBJ2-3; D gene ambiguous. V was shortened by 0 bases and J by 2 bases, with 12 bases between the two germline ends. CDR3 length: 16 amino acids. CDR1 MGHRA and CDR2 YSYEKL come from the germline V gene. DNA of the CDR3: TGCGCCAGCAGCCAAGAAAGGCTGATCTACACAGATACGCAGTATTTT. Protein: CASSQERLIYTDTQYF.

CDR3 in amino acids: CASTYLDTQYF. The CDR3 coding sequence is TGCGCCAGCACCTATTTAGATACGCAGTATTTT. V and J are TRBV5-1 and TRBJ2-3; D is unresolved. CDR1 is SGHRS, CDR2 YFSETQ, per germline. This CDR3 has 11 amino acids. V was shortened by 6 bases and J by 5 bases, with 7 bases between the two germline ends.

This clone occurred once. This chain uses TRBV4-2 with TRBJ1-1; D call uncertain. CDR3 length: 13 residues. V lost 5 bases and J 3 bases, leaving 10 bases between the germline ends. CDR1 and CDR2 (germline): LGHNA, YNFKEQ. CDR3 nucleotide sequence: TGTGCCAGCAGCAAGACACCTTACACTGAAGCTTTCTTT. It translates to CASSKTPYTEAFF.

The genes are TRBV2 and TRBJ2-3, with 7 positions matching TRBD1. CDR3 size: 15 residues. J was trimmed by 1 base and V by 8 bases; bases with no gene match: 9. Germline CDR1 and CDR2: SNHLY and FYNNEI. The CDR3 here is CASHNRGRGTDTQYF. CDR3 nucleotides: TGTGCCAGCCACAACAGGGGAAGGGGCACAGATACGCAGTATTTT.

This chain joins TRBV13 and TRBJ2-7, with TRBD1 matching over 7 bases. The germline V gene has CDR1 PRHDT and CDR2 FYEKMQ (reference sequence). V gave up 5 bases and J gave up 5 bases; unmatched junction bases: 12. This CDR3 comprises 15 residues. The CDR3 protein is CASSLRQGIKHEQYF. DNA for the CDR3: TGTGCCAGCAGCCTCCGACAGGGCATTAAGCACGAGCAGTACTTC.

The chain links TRBV6-5 to TRBJ2-3, with a possible D match to TRBD2 (5 bases). Looked up from germline, CDR1 is MNHEY and CDR2 is SVGAGI. V lost 2 bases and J 7 bases, leaving 13 bases between the germline ends. The CDR3 length is 14 residues. CDR3 bases: TGTGCCAGCAGTTACGGGCCGAGCGGAAATACGCAGTATTTT. This gives the protein CASSYGPSGNTQYF.

The chain recombines TRBV6-4 with TRBJ2-3, with TRBD2 identical over 13 bases. This CDR3 is built from 16 residues. V trimming: 8 bases; J trimming: 1 base; junction bases outside the gene matches: 6. Germline V lookup: CDR1 MRHNA, CDR2 SNTAGT. The CDR3 loop is CASARLAGGGTDTQYF. The CDR3 DNA reads TGTGCCAGCGCCCGACTAGCGGGGGGCGGCACAGATACGCAGTATTTT.

This sequence joins TRBV19 and TRBJ2-1, with 10 bases identical to TRBD2. The CDR3 sequence is 15 residues long. Germline loops: CDR1 LNHDA, CDR2 SQIVND (reference sequence). V shed 8 bases, J shed 2 bases, and the junction held 6 bases outside the gene matches. CDR3 in amino acids: CASRQAGGPYNEQFF. The CDR3 DNA reads TGTGCCAGTCGTCAAGCGGGGGGGCCCTACAATGAGCAGTTCTTC.

This clone has just a few counts. The CDR3: CASSIPQDPKPEAFF. CDR3 nucleotide sequence: TGTGCCAGTAGTATCCCCCAAGACCCTAAACCTGAAGCTTTCTTT. V usage is TRBV19 and J usage is TRBJ1-1; no reliable D call. V dropped 3 bases and J dropped 6 bases, with 17 bases sitting between them. The CDR3 covers 15 residues. The germline V gene encodes CDR1 LNHDA and CDR2 SQIVND (reference sequence).

The V and J genes are TRBV19 and TRBJ2-1; TRBD2 matches 10 bases. J gave up 8 bases and V 6 bases, and 13 bases lay outside the gene matches. Germline CDR1 is LNHDA and CDR2 is SQIVND (reference sequence). There are 16 residues in the CDR3. Here the CDR3 reads CASRVAGGSAGDEQFF. CDR3 nucleotides: TGTGCCAGTAGGGTAGCGGGGGGTTCGGCGGGGGATGAGCAGTTCTTC.

The rearrangement joins TRBV19 to TRBJ2-1; 7 bases align to TRBD2. The CDR3 is 15 amino acids. CDR1 is LNHDA, CDR2 SQIVND, per germline (reference sequence). The junction had 11 bases not matched to a gene; V was cut back by 8 bases and J by 4 bases. The CDR3 nucleotides read TGTGCCAGTGGGCCCGGCGGGGGAGGATACAATGAGCAGTTCTTC. Its translation: CASGPGGGGYNEQFF.

The chain has TRBV25-1 and TRBJ1-1; D is ambiguous. Per germline, CDR1 MGHDK and CDR2 SYGVNS. Trimming shortened V by 1 base and J by 1 base, and 13 bases separated the two germline ends. CDR3 length equals 16 residues. The CDR3 here is CASSEWQMGKNTEAFF. Here the CDR3 DNA reads TGTGCCAGCAGTGAATGGCAAATGGGGAAGAACACTGAAGCTTTCTTT.

The chain links TRBV6-5 to TRBJ2-2; D uncertain. The V gene lost 3 bases and the J gene lost 4 bases, with 15 bases spanning the gap. The CDR3 extends over 16 amino acids. Germline CDR1 reads MNHEY; CDR2 reads SVGAGI. The DNA of the CDR3 is TGTGCCAGCAGTTATTTCAAGGGATTGAGCACCGGGGAGCTGTTTTTT. Protein: CASSYFKGLSTGELFF.

The rearrangement uses TRBV9 and TRBJ1-1, with D maybe TRBD1 (6 bases). V was trimmed by 4 bases and J by 8 bases, leaving 15 bases between them. CDR1 and CDR2 from the germline V gene are SGDLS and YYNGEE. The CDR3 has 13 amino acids. The CDR3 here is CASSPNFQGEAFF. CDR3 DNA sequence: TGTGCCAGCAGCCCCAATTTCCAGGGGGAAGCTTTCTTT.

The rearrangement links TRBV6-6 to TRBJ1-4; no definite D call. Deletions cut 2 bases from V and 8 bases from J, with 15 bases between. Germline V gene data show CDR1 as MNHNY and CDR2 as SVGAGI (reference sequence). The CDR3 extends over 15 amino acids. CDR3 region: CASSYRGLGGEKLFF. The CDR3 DNA reads TGTGCCAGCAGTTACCGTGGCCTAGGCGGGGAAAAACTGTTTTTT.

The chain recombines TRBV5-4 with TRBJ1-2; no clear D gene. V lost 4 bases to trimming and J lost 4 bases, with 14 bases between them. This CDR3 spans 14 amino acids. CDR1 is SGHNT, CDR2 YYREEE, per germline (reference sequence). CDR3 DNA sequence: TGTGCCAGCAGCGACGGAGAGACGGCCTATGGCTACACCTTC. It is translated as CASSDGETAYGYTF.